A single T cell receptor (beta chain) is shown here with its context. Its cognate antigen is unknown. Method: immunoSEQ multiplex PCR; TCRdb's copy keeps in-frame clones and lacks some. The sample records about 160,000 clones, 75% to 95% being singletons. The source of the sample is a study of T cell responses to AZD1222 COVID-19 vaccine. Findings and limits, study-wide: Donors skewed white British and female; clonal diversity was possibly underestimated.

Sequenced here: peripheral blood, sampled on day 0 of AZD1222 vaccination. The receptor was isolated from an adult in good health.

In nucleotides, the CDR3 is TGTGCCAGCTCACCGCGGGGGAACACTGAAGCTTTCTTT. It is translated as CASSPRGNTEAFF. The J gene is TRBJ1-1, the V gene TRBV18; D gene ambiguous. V lost 3 bases to trimming and J lost 1 base, with 6 bases between them. Germline-derived CDR1 and CDR2 are KGHSH and LQKENI. CDR3 length: 13 amino acids.